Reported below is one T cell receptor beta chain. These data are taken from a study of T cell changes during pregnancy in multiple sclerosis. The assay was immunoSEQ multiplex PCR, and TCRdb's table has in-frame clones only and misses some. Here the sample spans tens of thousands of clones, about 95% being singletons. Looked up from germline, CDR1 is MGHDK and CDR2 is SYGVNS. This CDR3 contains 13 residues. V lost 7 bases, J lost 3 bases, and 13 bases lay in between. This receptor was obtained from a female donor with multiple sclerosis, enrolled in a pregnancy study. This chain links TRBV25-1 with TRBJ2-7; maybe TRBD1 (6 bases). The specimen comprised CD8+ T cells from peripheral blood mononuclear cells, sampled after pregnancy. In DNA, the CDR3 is TGTGCCAGCACCTCAAGACAGGACTACGAGCAGTACTTC. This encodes CASTSRQDYEQYF.